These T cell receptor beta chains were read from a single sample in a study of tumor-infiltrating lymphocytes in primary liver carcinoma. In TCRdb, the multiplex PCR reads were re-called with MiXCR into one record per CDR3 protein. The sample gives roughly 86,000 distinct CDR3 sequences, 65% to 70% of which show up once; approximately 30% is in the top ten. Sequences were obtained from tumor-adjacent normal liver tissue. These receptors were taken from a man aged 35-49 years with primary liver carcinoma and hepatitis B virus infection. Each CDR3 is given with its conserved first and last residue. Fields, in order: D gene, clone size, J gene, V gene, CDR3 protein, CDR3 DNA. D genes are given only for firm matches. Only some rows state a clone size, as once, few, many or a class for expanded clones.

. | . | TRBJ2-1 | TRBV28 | CASRRTAGSYYYEQFF | TGTGCCAGCAGACGCACTGCCGGGTCTTACTACTATGAGCAGTTCTTC
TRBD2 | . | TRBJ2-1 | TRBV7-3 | CASSLIAGAYNEQFF | TGTGCCAGCAGCTTAATAGCGGGAGCCTACAATGAGCAGTTCTTC
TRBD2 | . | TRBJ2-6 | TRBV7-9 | CASSFLGLVSSGAKVLTF | TGTGCCAGCAGCTTTCTTGGACTAGTGTCCTCTGGGGCCAAGGTCCTGACTTTC
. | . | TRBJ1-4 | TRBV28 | CASSLPTTNEKLLF | TGTGCCAGCAGTTTACCTACTACCAATGAAAAACTGCTTTTT
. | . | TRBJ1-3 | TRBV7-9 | CAGSTRTDHSGNTIYF | TGTGCCGGCAGCACACGGACGGACCACTCTGGAAACACCATATATTTT
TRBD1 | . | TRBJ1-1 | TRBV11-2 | CASMHNWDRGMNTEAFF | TGTGCCAGCATGCACAACTGGGACAGGGGAATGAACACTGAAGCTTTCTTT
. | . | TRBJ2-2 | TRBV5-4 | CASSLWRRGNTGELFF | TGTGCCAGCAGCTTGTGGCGACGGGGGAACACCGGGGAGCTGTTTTTT
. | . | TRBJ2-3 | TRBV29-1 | CSIAPSWDTDTQYF | TGCAGTATCGCTCCCAGCTGGGACACAGATACGCAGTATTTT
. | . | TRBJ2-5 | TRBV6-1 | CASSPPAFSKEIQYF | TGTGCCAGCAGTCCTCCGGCATTTAGCAAAGAGATCCAGTACTTC
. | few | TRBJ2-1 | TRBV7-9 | CASSLEFVSGEQFF | TGTGCCAGCAGCTTAGAATTCGTCTCGGGGGAGCAGTTCTTC
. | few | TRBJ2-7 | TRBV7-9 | CASSDAVGGGYEQYF | TGTGCCAGCAGCGACGCTGTGGGGGGAGGCTACGAGCAGTACTTC
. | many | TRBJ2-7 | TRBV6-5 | CASNSGAYEQYF | TGTGCCAGCAACTCAGGGGCCTACGAGCAGTACTTC
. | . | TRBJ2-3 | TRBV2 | CASSDQGVDTQYF | TGTGCCAGCAGTGATCAAGGGGTCGATACGCAGTATTTT
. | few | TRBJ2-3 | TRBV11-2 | CASSLGGGTGTDRQYF | TGTGCCAGCAGCTTAGGTGGCGGAACTGGCACAGATAGGCAGTATTTT
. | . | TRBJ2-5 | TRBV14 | CANSSLGETQYF | TGTGCCAACAGCTCCCTCGGTGAGACCCAGTACTTC
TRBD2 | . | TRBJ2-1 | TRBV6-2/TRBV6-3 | CASSSAYSGTSVYNEQFF | TGTGCCAGCAGTTCCGCTTACTCGGGGACTAGCGTATACAATGAGCAGTTCTTC
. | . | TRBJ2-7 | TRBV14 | CASSQDISYEQYF | TGTGCCAGCAGCCAAGACATCTCCTACGAGCAGTACTTT
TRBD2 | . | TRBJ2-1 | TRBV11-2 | CTSSSGWTRDYNEQFF | TGTACCAGTAGCTCAGGCTGGACTAGGGACTACAATGAGCAGTTCTTC
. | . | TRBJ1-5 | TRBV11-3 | CASNSGTVGGNQPQHF | TGTGCCAGCAACTCAGGGACCGTGGGTGGCAATCAGCCCCAGCATTTT
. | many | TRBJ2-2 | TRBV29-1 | CSVGTVMTGELFF | TGCAGCGTCGGGACGGTGATGACCGGGGAGCTGTTTTTT
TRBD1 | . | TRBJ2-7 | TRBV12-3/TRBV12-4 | CASSFGGTGRYEQCF | TGTGCCAGCAGTTTTGGCGGGACAGGGCGGTACGAGCAGTGCTTC
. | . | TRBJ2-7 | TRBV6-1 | CGSSGGIAAKYEQYF | TGTGGCAGCAGTGGAGGGATAGCGGCGAAATACGAGCAGTACTTC
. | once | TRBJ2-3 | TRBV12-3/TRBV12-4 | CASSRQAGGTDTQYF | TGTGCCAGCAGTCGACAAGCAGGAGGCACAGATACGCAGTATTTT
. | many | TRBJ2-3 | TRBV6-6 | CASSQRDTQYF | TGTGCCAGCAGCCAGAGGGATACGCAGTATTTT
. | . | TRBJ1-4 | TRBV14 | CASSQEPEHFNEKLFF | TGTGCCAGCAGCCAGGAACCGGAACACTTTAATGAAAAACTGTTTTTT
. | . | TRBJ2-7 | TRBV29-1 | CSGGESYDQYF | TGCAGTGGCGGGGAGTCCTACGACCAGTACTTC
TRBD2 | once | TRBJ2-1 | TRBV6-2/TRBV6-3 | CTVGTSGAYDDQFF | TGTACCGTCGGGACTAGCGGGGCCTACGATGATCAGTTCTTC
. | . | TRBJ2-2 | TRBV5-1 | CASSLVRTATTGELFF | TGCGCCAGCAGCTTGGTCCGGACAGCTACTACCGGGGAGCTGTTTTTT
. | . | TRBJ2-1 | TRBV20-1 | CSAKGEGSDNEQFF | TGCAGTGCTAAGGGAGAGGGTTCTGACAATGAGCAGTTCTTC
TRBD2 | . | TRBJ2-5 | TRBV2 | CTAETSTQETQYF | TGTACCGCGGAGACTAGCACCCAAGAGACCCAGTACTTC
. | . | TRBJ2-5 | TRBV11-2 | CVSRCRDSAQQETQYF | TGTGTCAGCAGATGCCGGGACTCGGCCCAGCAAGAGACCCAGTATTTC
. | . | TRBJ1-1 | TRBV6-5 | CASNITPNTEAFF | TGTGCCAGCAATATAACACCGAACACTGAAGCTTTCTTT
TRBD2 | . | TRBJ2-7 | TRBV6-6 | CASSYTLADGEQCF | TGTGCCAGCAGTTATACACTAGCGGATGGTGAGCAGTGCTTC
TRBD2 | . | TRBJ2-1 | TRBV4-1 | CASSQPGTSGSVVGSCNEQFF | TGCGCCAGCAGCCAACCGGGGACTAGCGGGAGTGTTGTGGGCTCCTGCAATGAGCAGTTCTTC
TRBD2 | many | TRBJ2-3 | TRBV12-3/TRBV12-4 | CASSLGAGGSDTQYF | TGTGCCAGCAGTTTAGGTGCGGGAGGCTCAGATACGCAGTATTTT
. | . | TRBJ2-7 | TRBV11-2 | CGSSLDVWAYDQYF | TGTGGCAGCAGCTTAGATGTGTGGGCCTACGACCAGTACTTC
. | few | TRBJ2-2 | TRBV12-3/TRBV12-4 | CASSEMSRLNSGELFF | TGTGCCAGCAGCGAAATGTCCCGCCTTAACAGCGGGGAGCTGTTTTTT
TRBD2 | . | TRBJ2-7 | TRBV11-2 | CVSSSVAGGFYEQYF | TGTGTCAGCAGCTCAGTTGCGGGAGGGTTTTACGAGCAGTACTTC
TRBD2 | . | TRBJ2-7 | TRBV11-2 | CASSSSRGVGIYVLYF | TGTGCCAGCAGCTCCTCCCGGGGGGTAGGGATCTACGTGCTGTACTTC